The 15 T cell receptor beta chains given below trace back to one sample, sequenced in a study of STAT5B mutations in CD4+ large granular lymphocyte leukemia. Generated by immunoSEQ multiplex PCR, the TCRdb table keeps only in-frame clones and is missing some. The table has 30,000 to 35,000 clones, about 91% seen once. The source material was CD4+ T cells from blood buffy coats. The receptors come from a human donor in good health.

The chain carries TRBV5-1 and TRBJ1-1; no firm D call. The CDR3 covers 14 residues. CDR1 SGHRS and CDR2 YFSETQ come from the germline V gene. V shed 1 base and J shed 1 base, with 8 bases lying between them. The CDR3 nucleotides are TGCGCCAGCAGCTTGCGGCACCAGAACACTGAAGCTTTCTTT. This encodes CASSLRHQNTEAFF.

V and J are TRBV4-3 and TRBJ1-1; 7 bases are a match to TRBD1. Germline V CDR1 and CDR2: LGHNA, YSLEER. The CDR3 loop spans 16 amino acids. V lost 0 bases and J lost 2; bases outside the gene matches: 6. Here the CDR3 reads CASSQDHTGANTEAFF. The CDR3 nucleotides are TGCGCCAGCAGCCAAGATCACACAGGGGCTAACACTGAAGCTTTCTTT.

The J gene is TRBJ2-7, the V gene TRBV11-2; either TRBD1 or TRBD2 may supply D (5 bases each). The length of the CDR3 is 13 residues. CDR1 SGHAT and CDR2 FQNNGV come from the germline V gene. Deletions cut 5 bases from V and 7 bases from J, with 15 bases between. In DNA, the CDR3 is TGTGCCAGCAGCAAATCGGGGCCTGGGGAGCAGTACTTC. Residues: CASSKSGPGEQYF.

This clone was seen only once. CDR3 sequence reads: CASSSQTGRLAKNIQYF. As DNA, the CDR3 is TGTGCCAGCAGCTCTCAGACAGGACGACTAGCCAAAAACATTCAGTACTTC. The V and J genes are TRBV7-2 and TRBJ2-4, with a weak D call TRBD1 (6 bases). CDR1 and CDR2 from the germline V gene are SGHTA and FQGNSA. CDR3 length: 17 amino acids. Trimming took off 4 bases at V and 0 bases at J, with 16 bases between the two ends.

The genes are TRBV10-1 and TRBJ2-7, with 10 bases aligning to TRBD2. The CDR3 length is 17 residues. Per the germline V gene, CDR1 is WNHNN and CDR2 is SYGVQD (reference sequence). V was pared by 8 bases and J by 0 bases, with 13 bases of the junction left unmatched. CDR3 region: CASPPLSGTSVSYEQYF. CDR3 DNA sequence: TGCGCCAGCCCGCCACTCTCCGGGACTAGCGTCTCCTACGAGCAGTACTTC.

The chain combines TRBV19 with TRBJ1-1; 8 bases fit TRBD1. The germline CDR1 and CDR2 sequences are LNHDA and SQIVND (reference sequence). Germline trimming cut 5 bases from V and 4 bases from J; bases unmatched to any gene: 3. This CDR3 spans 13 amino acids. For the CDR3, the DNA is TGTGCCAGTAGTGTACAGGGGGGCACTGAAGCTTTCTTT. Translated, it gives CASSVQGGTEAFF.

The chain carries TRBV4-3 and TRBJ1-1; D is unclear. The CDR3 extends over 14 amino acids. The V end was cut by 2 bases, the J end by 2 bases, with 9 bases between. Looked up from germline, CDR1 is LGHNA and CDR2 is YSLEER. In nucleotides, the CDR3 is TGCGCCAGCAGCCAAACGCGGGCTAACACTGAAGCTTTCTTT. This codes for CASSQTRANTEAFF.

The V and J genes are TRBV14 and TRBJ1-1; no definite D call. The V and J ends lost 2 bases and 0 bases respectively, with 7 bases between them. The CDR3 runs to 14 residues. CDR1 is SGHDN and CDR2 is FVKESK in the germline V gene. CDR3 protein: CASSQQGMNTEAFF. In DNA, the CDR3 is TGTGCCAGCAGCCAACAAGGGATGAACACTGAAGCTTTCTTT. Filled out from reference TRBV14 and TRBJ1-1, the complete variable domain reads EAGVTQFPSHSVIEKGQTVTLRCDPISGHDNLYWYRRVMGKEIKFLLHFVKESKQDESGMPNNRFLAERTGGTYSTLKVQPAELEDSGVYFCASSQQGMNTEAFFGQGTRLTVV.

The J gene is TRBJ1-4, the V gene TRBV7-9, with a possible D match to TRBD1 (5 bases). Germline V CDR1 and CDR2: SEHNR, FQNEAQ (reference sequence). The CDR3 runs 15 residues. The V end lost 5 bases, the J end lost 3 bases, and 13 bases lay between the germline ends. The CDR3 is CASSTRRGANEKLFF. As DNA, the CDR3 is TGTGCCAGCAGCACCCGTAGGGGAGCTAATGAAAAACTGTTTTTT.

V is TRBV7-9 and J is TRBJ1-1; possible D gene TRBD1, 6 bases. Germline V lookup: CDR1 SEHNR, CDR2 FQNEAQ (reference sequence). The germline V and J ends were trimmed by 2 bases and 0 bases, with 13 bases remaining between them. The CDR3 length is 16 residues. CDR3 protein: CASSLSGGRMNTEAFF. The CDR3, as DNA: TGTGCCAGCAGCTTAAGCGGGGGCAGGATGAACACTGAAGCTTTCTTT.

CDR3 sequence reads: CASSLRLRGAAFF. Here the CDR3 DNA reads TGTGCCAGCAGCTTGCGTCTCAGGGGTGCAGCTTTCTTT. The chain uses TRBV5-6 and TRBJ1-1, with D possibly TRBD1 on 6 matching bases. This CDR3 is built from 13 residues. V shed 1 base and J shed 10 bases, with 14 bases lying between them. Germline V gene lookup returns CDR1 SGHDT and CDR2 YYEEEE.

The chain is built from TRBV5-1 and TRBJ2-3; 10 nucleotides agree with TRBD2. With V trimmed by 4 bases and J by 1 base, 6 bases remained unmatched. Germline loops: CDR1 SGHRS, CDR2 YFSETQ. The CDR3 runs to 16 residues. The CDR3 reads CASSVAGTSGTDTQYF. CDR3 sequence (DNA): TGCGCCAGCAGCGTAGCCGGGACTAGCGGCACAGATACGCAGTATTTT.

This sequence joins TRBV6-5 and TRBJ1-5, with 7 bases aligning to TRBD1. The CDR3 contains 15 residues. Per the germline V gene, CDR1 is MNHEY and CDR2 is SVGAGI. The V gene end was trimmed by 8 bases and the J gene end by 4 bases; junction bases not matched to a gene: 11. The CDR3 DNA follows: TGTGCCAGCGGGGGGCACAGGGGCTCTAATCAGCCCCAGCATTTT. It yields the protein CASGGHRGSNQPQHF.

This sequence joins TRBV5-1 and TRBJ1-1; the match to TRBD1 covers 9 bases. Trimming removed 1 base from V and 6 bases from J; junction bases left unmatched: 7. This CDR3 comprises 15 residues. Germline V gene sequence: CDR1 SGHRS, CDR2 YFSETQ. The CDR3 region is CASSLTGGFGAEAFF. CDR3 DNA sequence: TGCGCCAGCAGCTTGACAGGGGGCTTTGGCGCTGAAGCTTTCTTT.

The chain employs TRBV5-1 and TRBJ2-1, with TRBD2 matching 13 bases. The CDR3 has 15 residues. Germline V gives CDR1 SGHRS, CDR2 YFSETQ. With 9 bases clipped from V and 8 bases from J, the junction kept 11 bases outside the gene matches. This CDR3 reads CATTEWTSGSYEQFF. CDR3 in DNA: TGCGCCACCACCGAATGGACTAGCGGGAGTTATGAGCAGTTCTTC.